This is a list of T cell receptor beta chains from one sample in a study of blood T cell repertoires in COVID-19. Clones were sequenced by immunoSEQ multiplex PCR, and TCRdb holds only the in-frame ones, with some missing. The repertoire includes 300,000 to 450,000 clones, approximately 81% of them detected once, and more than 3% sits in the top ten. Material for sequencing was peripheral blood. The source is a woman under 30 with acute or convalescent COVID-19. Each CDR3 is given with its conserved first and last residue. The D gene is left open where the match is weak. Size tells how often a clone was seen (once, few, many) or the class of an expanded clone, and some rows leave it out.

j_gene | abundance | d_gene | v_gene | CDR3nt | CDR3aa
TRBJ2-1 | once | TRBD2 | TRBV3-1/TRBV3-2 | TGTGCCAGCAGCCAAGCGCTGCGGGGGGGCCGAGATGAGCAGTTCTTC | CASSQALRGGRDEQFF
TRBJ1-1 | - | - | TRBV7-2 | TGTGCCAGCACTTTACAGGGCCCTAATGAAGCTTTCTTT | CASTLQGPNEAFF
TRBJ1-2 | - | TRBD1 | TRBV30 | TGTGCCTGGAGCACAGGGGGTGTGAGAGGCTACACCTTC | CAWSTGGVRGYTF
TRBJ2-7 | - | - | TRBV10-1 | TGCGCCAGCAGTCCGATTGAGACTAGTTCACACTACGAGCAGTACTTC | CASSPIETSSHYEQYF
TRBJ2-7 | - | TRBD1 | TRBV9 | TGTGCCAGCAGCGTAGAACAGGGGGCCCACGAGCAGTACTTC | CASSVEQGAHEQYF
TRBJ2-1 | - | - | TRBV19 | TGTGCCAGTAGTATTGAAGCGGAGGGATACAATGAGCAGTTCTTC | CASSIEAEGYNEQFF
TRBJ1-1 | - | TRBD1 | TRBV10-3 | TGTGCCATCAGCCCGGGACAGGGTGCCCGGAACACTGAAGCTTTCTTT | CAISPGQGARNTEAFF
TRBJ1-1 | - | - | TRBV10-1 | TGCGCCAGCAGTGAAACGCCGATTGAGAGTGGAGCTTTCTTT | CASSETPIESGAFF
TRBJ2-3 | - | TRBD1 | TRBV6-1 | TGTGCCAGCAGTGAGGGACAGAATCCTAGCACAGATACGCAGTATTTT | CASSEGQNPSTDTQYF
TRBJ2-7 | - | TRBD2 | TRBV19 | TGTGCCAGTAGTCCCTCTAGCGGCGGCTACGAGCAGTACTTC | CASSPSSGGYEQYF
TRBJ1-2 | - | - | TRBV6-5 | TGTGCCAGCAGTTACGGGAGGTCGGGCGATGGCTACACCTTC | CASSYGRSGDGYTF
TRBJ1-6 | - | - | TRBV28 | TGTGCCAGCAGCCCCGCAACTAGCTCCTATAATTCACCCCTCCACTTT | CASSPATSSYNSPLHF
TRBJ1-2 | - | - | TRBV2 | TGTGCCAGCAGTGAAGTAACAGAGTACTATGGCTACACCTTC | CASSEVTEYYGYTF
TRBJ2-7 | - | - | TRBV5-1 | TGCGCCAGCAGCCCCGGGTCCTACGAGCAGTACTTC | CASSPGSYEQYF
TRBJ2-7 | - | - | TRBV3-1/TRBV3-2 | TGTGCCAGCAGCCAATCCGGGTGGGCGGGCGAGCAGTACTTC | CASSQSGWAGEQYF
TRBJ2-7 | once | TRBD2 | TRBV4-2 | TGTGCCAGCAGCCAAGAACTAGCGGGGAGCTCCTACGAGCAGTACTTC | CASSQELAGSSYEQYF
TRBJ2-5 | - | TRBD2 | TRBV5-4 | TGTGCCAGCAGCCGAGCAGCGGGGGGGCGCCAAGAGACCCAGTACTTC | CASSRAAGGRQETQYF
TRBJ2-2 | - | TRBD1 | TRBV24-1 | TGTGCCACCAGTGATAACCGGGACAGGGCGGTCGGGGAGCTGTTTTTT | CATSDNRDRAVGELFF
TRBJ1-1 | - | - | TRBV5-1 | TGCGCCAGCAGCTTATACGGAAGGGGCACGGACACTGAAGCTTTCTTT | CASSLYGRGTDTEAFF
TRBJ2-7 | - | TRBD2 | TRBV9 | TGTGCCAGCAGCGCTTGGACTAGCGGGGACGAGCAGTACTTC | CASSAWTSGDEQYF
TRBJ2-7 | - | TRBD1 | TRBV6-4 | TGTGCCATCAATGAGGACCGGGACAGGCCCTACGAGCAGTACTTC | CAINEDRDRPYEQYF
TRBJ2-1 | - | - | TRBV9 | TGTGCCAGCAGCTCCTCCCAGGGGCTAAGGGGGGGGCAGGAGTTCTTC | CASSSSQGLRGGQEFF
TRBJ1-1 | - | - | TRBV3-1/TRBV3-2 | TGTGCCTGCCGGCGCTGCCTTGCGGACACTGAAGCTTTCTTT | CACRRCLADTEAFF
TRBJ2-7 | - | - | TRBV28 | TGTGCCAGCAGTTTCGTGTACAGTTCCTACGAGCAGTACTTC | CASSFVYSSYEQYF
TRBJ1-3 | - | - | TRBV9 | TGTGCCAGCAGCGTTCGGGAGATGGCTGGAAACACCATATATTTT | CASSVREMAGNTIYF